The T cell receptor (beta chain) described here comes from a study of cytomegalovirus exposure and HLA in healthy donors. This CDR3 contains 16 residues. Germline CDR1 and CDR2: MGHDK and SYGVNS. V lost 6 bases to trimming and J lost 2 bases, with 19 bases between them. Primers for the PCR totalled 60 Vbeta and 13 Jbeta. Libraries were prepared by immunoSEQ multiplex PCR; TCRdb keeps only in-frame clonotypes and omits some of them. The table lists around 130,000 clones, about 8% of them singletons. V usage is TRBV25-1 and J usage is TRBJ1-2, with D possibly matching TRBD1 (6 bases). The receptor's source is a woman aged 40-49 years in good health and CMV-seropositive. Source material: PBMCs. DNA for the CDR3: TGTGCCAGCAGCGAAAGGGGGGGGCCAGGGAACTATGGCTACACCTTC. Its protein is CASSERGGPGNYGYTF.